The 19 T cell receptor beta chains below come from one sample, sequenced in a study of T-cell memory formation after mild COVID-19. TCRdb redid the calling of the 5' RACE reads with MiXCR, one entry per CDR3 protein. The sample lists 300,000 to 400,000 distinct CDR3 sequences; more than 15% were seen once. The sample was PBMCs or a T cell subset sorted from them (not recorded which). The receptors were sampled from a man aged 18-30 years who had mild COVID-19 (a few samples of this study predate the infection). Cell type and time point are not known.

This clonotype was seen many times. The chain carries TRBV5-1 and TRBJ2-1; no clear D gene. V was shortened by 0 bases and J by 5 bases, with 18 bases between the two germline ends. The germline CDR1 and CDR2 sequences are SGHRS and YFSETQ. The CDR3 loop spans 17 amino acids. CDR3 DNA: TGCGCCAGCAGCTTGGGTCCGGATCGGACGATGGACAATGAGCAGTTCTTC. This codes for CASSLGPDRTMDNEQFF.

This chain connects TRBV6-6 to TRBJ1-5, with 7 bases that match TRBD1. The CDR3 totals 14 residues. CDR1 MNHNY and CDR2 SVGAGI come from the germline V gene (reference sequence). With 2 bases clipped from V and 7 bases from J, the junction kept 5 bases outside the gene matches. Here the CDR3 reads CASSYPGGEQPQHF. For the CDR3, the DNA is TGTGCCAGCAGTTACCCAGGGGGGGAGCAGCCCCAGCATTTT.

The rearrangement joins TRBV5-1 to TRBJ2-1; 8 positions agree with TRBD2. The germline gives CDR1 SGHRS, CDR2 YFSETQ. CDR3 length: 14 residues. J lost 8 bases, V lost 5 bases, and 9 bases had no gene match. Here the CDR3 DNA reads TGCGCCAGCAGGCGGGGGGCCGGTGAGTATGAGCAGTTCTTC. Protein: CASRRGAGEYEQFF. Full variable domain (outside the CDR3, taken from reference TRBV5-1 and TRBJ2-1): KAGVTQTPRYLIKTRGQQVTLSCSPISGHRSVSWYQQTPGQGLQFLFEYFSETQRNKGNFPGRFSGRQFSNSRSEMNVSTLELGDSALYLCASRRGAGEYEQFFGPGTRLTVL.

The chain links TRBV9 to TRBJ1-6; D not resolved. V was pared by 4 bases and J by 10 bases, with 12 bases between. Germline CDR1 is SGDLS and CDR2 is YYNGEE. The CDR3 contains 13 residues. For the CDR3, the DNA is TGTGCCAGCAGCTCCAACCTGGGGTCACCCCTCCACTTT. Its protein is CASSSNLGSPLHF.

This clonotype appeared a few times. The rearrangement joins TRBV6-1 to TRBJ2-3; perhaps D is TRBD1 or TRBD2 (6 bases each). Germline values: CDR1 MNHNS, CDR2 SASEGT. V was pared by 8 bases and J by 4 bases, with 13 bases between. The CDR3 consists of 13 residues. The chain's CDR3 is CASGGLGADTQYF. The CDR3 DNA reads as TGTGCCAGCGGGGGGCTAGGCGCAGATACGCAGTATTTT.

V gene TRBV20-1 combines with J gene TRBJ2-5, with D possibly being TRBD1 (6 bases). Germline V gene sequence: CDR1 DFQATT, CDR2 SNEGSKA (reference sequence). V lost 6 bases to trimming and J lost 4 bases, with 12 bases between them. The CDR3 is 12 amino acids. The CDR3 DNA reads TGCAGTGCGGATGGCAGGGGAGAGACCCAGTACTTC. Translation: CSADGRGETQYF.

The rearrangement joins TRBV21-1 to TRBJ2-7; the table's D call, TRBD2, was not checked against the DNA. TRBV21-1 is a pseudogene locus. The CDR3 is 14 residues long. The CDR3 coding sequence is TGTGCCAGCAGCAGAAGGGACTTCGCCTACGAGCAGTACGTC. Its protein is CASSRRDFAYEQYV.

CDR3 residues: CASSPPSAGGLETQYF. In DNA, the CDR3 is TGTGCCAGCAGTCCCCCCTCGGCGGGGGGGTTAGAGACCCAGTACTTC. This chain connects TRBV6-5 to TRBJ2-5, with 9 bases that match TRBD2. The CDR3 is made up of 16 amino acids. The V and J ends lost 5 bases and 4 bases, in that order; junction bases with no gene match: 11. Per the germline V gene, CDR1 is MNHEY and CDR2 is SVGAGI.

This clonotype has a count of ten or more. V and J are TRBV7-9 and TRBJ1-5, with 10 bases lining up with TRBD1. V dropped 0 bases and J dropped 3; count of bases not matched to a gene: 2. CDR3 length: 16 residues. The germline gives CDR1 SEHNR, CDR2 FQNEAQ (reference sequence). CDR3 nucleotides: TGTGCCAGCAGCTTAGCCAGACAGGGGGCCAATCAGCCCCAGCATTTT. It specifies CASSLARQGANQPQHF.

This clonotype was observed once. The J gene is TRBJ2-3, the V gene TRBV7-8; the D is unclear. Germline V lookup: CDR1 SGHVS, CDR2 FQNEAQ. CDR3 length: 17 residues. V was clipped by 7 bases and J by 6 bases, with 26 bases between them. The CDR3 bases are TGTGCCAGCACCTCGAGATGGGCTCGGCCCGAAGGGGATACGCAGTATTTT. Protein sequence: CASTSRWARPEGDTQYF.

V is TRBV24-1 and J is TRBJ2-7, with D perhaps TRBD1 or TRBD2 (5 bases each). The CDR3 has 16 amino acids. V lost 4 bases and J lost 0, with 15 bases in between. CDR1 KGHDR and CDR2 SFDVKD come from the germline V gene. The CDR3 is CATSDGAPSGSYEQYV. The CDR3 DNA reads TGTGCCACCAGTGACGGGGCTCCCTCCGGCTCCTACGAGCAGTACGTC.

This clonotype has a handful of counts. The chain links TRBV7-9 to TRBJ2-1, with 9 nucleotides matching TRBD1. The CDR3 runs 16 residues. CDR1 and CDR2 from the germline V gene are SEHNR and FQNEAQ (reference sequence). V shed 5 bases, J shed 6 bases, and the junction held 11 bases outside the gene matches. In nucleotides, the CDR3 is TGTGCCAGCAGCCCAGGGTCCGGGACAGGGCGCAATGAGCAGTTCTTC. It translates to CASSPGSGTGRNEQFF.

On this clonotype itself: A read error may produce the germline difference seen at one junction end. The chain links TRBV7-6 to TRBJ1-5, with 12 bases identical to TRBD1. Germline CDR1 SGHVS, CDR2 FNYEAQ. This CDR3 is built from 15 residues. CDR3 DNA sequence: TGTGCCAGCAGCCTGGGGACAGGGGGCAATCAGCCCAAGCATTTT. Residues: CASSLGTGGNQPKHF.

The rearrangement joins TRBV7-9 to TRBJ1-5, with a possible D match to TRBD1 (5 bases). This CDR3 spans 16 amino acids. V lost 2 bases and J lost 6, with 17 bases in between. Germline values: CDR1 SEHNR, CDR2 FQNEAQ (reference sequence). CDR3 amino acids: CASSLSTPGGSQPQHF. CDR3 in DNA: TGTGCCAGCAGCTTATCTACTCCGGGGGGGAGTCAGCCCCAGCATTTT.

A few counts support this clonotype. The chain employs TRBV7-9 and TRBJ1-4, with TRBD1 matching 7 bases. V lost 6 bases to trimming and J lost 5 bases; unmatched junction nucleotides: 12. Germline assignment: CDR1 SEHNR and CDR2 FQNEAQ (reference sequence). The CDR3 contains 16 residues. CDR3 amino acids: CASRGIPGTANEKLFF. The CDR3 nucleotides are TGTGCCAGCAGAGGGATTCCCGGGACAGCGAATGAAAAACTGTTTTTT. Complete variable domain (other parts from reference TRBV7-9 and TRBJ1-4): DTGVSQNPRHKITKRGQNVTFRCDPISEHNRLYWYRQTLGQGPEFLTYFQNEAQLEKSRLLSDRFSAERPKGSFSTLEIQRTEQGDSAMYLCASRGIPGTANEKLFFGSGTQLSVL.

This clonotype was seen a few times. The chain combines TRBV5-1 with TRBJ2-7; 7 nucleotides match TRBD2. This CDR3 has 13 residues. The trim removed 2 bases at V and 3 bases at J, leaving 2 bases unmatched. Germline V gene sequence: CDR1 SGHRS, CDR2 YFSETQ. CDR3 coding DNA: TGCGCCAGCAGCTTTGGGGACTACTACGAGCAGTACTTC. The encoded protein is CASSFGDYYEQYF.

This clonotype has a handful of counts. V usage is TRBV7-9 and J usage is TRBJ2-7; 8 bases map to TRBD2. With V trimmed by 5 bases and J by 5 bases, 8 bases remained unmatched. Looked up from germline, CDR1 is SEHNR and CDR2 is FQNEAQ (reference sequence). The CDR3 has 14 residues. CDR3 in amino acids: CASSPREGTHEQYF. CDR3 DNA: TGTGCCAGCAGCCCCCGGGAGGGTACCCACGAGCAGTACTTC.

This clonotype was recorded a few times. This sequence joins TRBV20-1 and TRBJ1-2; the match to TRBD1 covers 11 bases. The junction had 5 bases not matched to a gene; V was cut back by 0 bases and J by 8 bases. The CDR3 spans 14 residues. Germline lookup yields CDR1 DFQATT and CDR2 SNEGSKA (reference sequence). CDR3 bases: TGCAGTGCTAGAGATCAGGGACAGGGGGAAGGCTACACCTTC. It is translated as CSARDQGQGEGYTF.

V and J are TRBV6-2 or TRBV6-3 and TRBJ1-5; no definite D call. V was clipped by 8 bases and J by 6 bases, with 14 bases between them. The CDR3 runs 13 residues. Germline V gene data show CDR1 as MNHEY and CDR2 as SVGEGT. CDR3 amino acids: CASFPLRSQPQHF. DNA of the CDR3: TGTGCCAGCTTCCCCCTCCGGAGTCAGCCCCAGCATTTT.